Described below is a single T cell receptor beta chain sequence and its context. This sample was included in a study of cytomegalovirus exposure and HLA in healthy donors. This CDR3 spans 15 amino acids. Germline CDR1 reads LGHNA; CDR2 reads YSLEER. The trim removed 1 base at V and 3 bases at J, leaving 6 bases unmatched. PCR amplification relied on 60 Vbeta primers (plus 13 Jbeta primers). Using immunoSEQ multiplex PCR, the repertoire was profiled, and TCRdb retains in-frame clones only, with some absent. The sample gives approximately 100,000 clones, 70% to 85% of which show up once; approximately 11% is in the top ten.

The sample comprised PBMCs. The TCR comes from a man aged 40-55 years in good health and CMV-seropositive. The chain is built from TRBV4-3 and TRBJ2-7; TRBD1 matches at 7 bases. DNA for the CDR3: TGCGCCAGCAGCCAAGGACAGGGTAATTTCTACGAGCAGTACTTC. It yields the protein CASSQGQGNFYEQYF.